This T cell receptor beta chain was sequenced during a study of OX40 agonist ivuxolimab in advanced cancers. The CDR3 spans 11 residues. The V end was cut by 6 bases, the J end by 4 bases, with 4 bases between. The germline V gene has CDR1 MNHEY and CDR2 SMNVEV (reference sequence). Method: immunoSEQ multiplex PCR; TCRdb's copy keeps in-frame clones and lacks some. The table includes about 110,000 clones, approximately 89% detected once. Sequencing was performed on CD4+ or CD8+ T cells sorted from blood, taken in a trial of the OX40 agonist ivuxolimab. The chain couples TRBV27 to TRBJ2-1; D gene uncertain. The TCR comes from an adult with an advanced solid tumor such as melanoma, head and neck, liver or kidney cancer. As DNA, the CDR3 is TGTGCCAGCAGCAATTACAATGAGCAGTTCTTC. Translating it yields CASSNYNEQFF.